One and the same sample provided the 14 T cell receptor beta chains below, sequenced in a study of cytomegalovirus exposure and HLA in healthy donors. PCR amplification relied on 60 Vbeta primers (plus 13 Jbeta primers). The repertoire was sequenced with immunoSEQ multiplex PCR; TCRdb's copy has only in-frame clones and lacks some. This sample carries about 120,000 clones, over 60% of them seen once, and the ten largest clones take 8.2%. The sample consisted of PBMCs. The receptors stem from a woman aged 40 to 50 in good health and CMV-seropositive.

With regard to this clone: The same CDR3 is also encoded by other DNA sequences in this sample. V gene TRBV27 combines with J gene TRBJ1-1; no definite D call. The CDR3 has 13 residues. V lost 0 bases and J 2 bases, leaving 4 bases between the germline ends. Germline V gene sequence: CDR1 MNHEY, CDR2 SMNVEV (reference sequence). The CDR3 spells CASSLSRNTEAFF. The CDR3 nucleotides are TGTGCCAGCAGTTTATCGCGAAACACTGAAGCTTTCTTT.

In its sample, this clone was seen once. CDR3 sequence reads: CASSLDGRPRRLHF. CDR3 DNA sequence: TGTGCCAGCAGCTTGGATGGCAGGCCCCGTCGCCTCCACTTT. The genes are TRBV5-4 and TRBJ1-6; no firm D call. The ends were cut back, 0 bases at V and 15 bases at J, with 16 bases in the middle. The CDR3 covers 14 residues. The germline V gene encodes CDR1 SGHNT and CDR2 YYREEE (reference sequence).

The chain is built from TRBV10-3 and TRBJ1-1, with D possibly matching TRBD1 (5 bases). The ends were cut back, 3 bases at V and 4 bases at J, with 9 bases in the middle. The CDR3 length is 13 residues. Germline-derived CDR1 and CDR2 are ENHRY and SYGVKD. The CDR3 spells CAISDPGGTEAFF. CDR3 sequence (DNA): TGTGCCATCAGTGACCCGGGGGGCACTGAAGCTTTCTTT.

This sequence joins TRBV2 and TRBJ2-5; TRBD1 matches at 7 bases. The junction had 10 bases not matched to a gene; V was cut back by 5 bases and J by 7 bases. Germline V lookup: CDR1 SNHLY, CDR2 FYNNEI. This CDR3 comprises 14 residues. The CDR3 nucleotides are TGTGCCAGCAGTCGGCAGGGGGAGCAGGGGACCCAGTACTTC. Amino acid sequence: CASSRQGEQGTQYF.

This clone was seen a handful of times. This chain joins TRBV5-4 and TRBJ2-1, with D tentatively TRBD2 (5 bases). This CDR3 comprises 17 residues. Germline CDR1 SGHNT, CDR2 YYREEE (reference sequence). The V end was cut by 1 base, the J end by 6 bases, with 20 bases between. Here the CDR3 reads CASSLKLGVGRPNEQFF. The CDR3, as DNA: TGTGCCAGCAGCTTGAAACTAGGAGTAGGTAGGCCCAATGAGCAGTTCTTC.

The CDR3 loop reads CASSPHSLAGGNYNEQFF. In DNA, the CDR3 is TGCGCCAGCAGCCCCCATAGCCTCGCGGGGGGCAACTACAATGAGCAGTTCTTC. The chain carries TRBV5-1 and TRBJ2-1; 8 positions match TRBD2. This CDR3 has 18 amino acids. Germline V lookup: CDR1 SGHRS, CDR2 YFSETQ. J lost 3 bases, V lost 4 bases, and 15 bases had no gene match.

V is TRBV7-2 and J is TRBJ2-1; 10 bases map to TRBD2. The CDR3 consists of 16 residues. Germline V gives CDR1 SGHTA, CDR2 FQGNSA. The trim removed 5 bases at V and 3 bases at J, leaving 7 bases unmatched. CDR3 DNA sequence: TGTGCCAGCAGCCCCAGGACTAGCGGCTTCTACAATGAGCAGTTCTTC. This codes for CASSPRTSGFYNEQFF.

The genes are TRBV2 and TRBJ1-1; D is perhaps TRBD1 (5 bases). CDR3 length equals 13 residues. Looked up from germline, CDR1 is SNHLY and CDR2 is FYNNEI. Trimming took 10 bases from V and 5 from J, leaving 17 bases between them. The DNA for the CDR3 is TGTGCCACCTCGGGGGAGGGCGGAACTGAAGCTTTCTTT. Residues: CATSGEGGTEAFF.

This sequence joins TRBV27 and TRBJ1-2; TRBD1 matches at 8 bases. The CDR3 covers 15 residues. The ends lost 1 base at V and 7 bases at J; junction bases unmatched: 8. Germline CDR1 is MNHEY and CDR2 is SMNVEV (reference sequence). The DNA for the CDR3 is TGTGCCAGCAGTTTATTAGCAGGGGGCGACTCTGGCTACACCTTC. It is translated as CASSLLAGGDSGYTF.

The V gene is TRBV6-1, the J gene TRBJ1-5, with D possibly matching TRBD1 (5 bases). Germline CDR1 MNHNS, CDR2 SASEGT. The ends were cut back, 8 bases at V and 5 bases at J, with 13 bases in the middle. The CDR3 is 13 residues long. In DNA form, the CDR3 reads TGTGCCAGCGGGGCCTCCCGCGATCAGCCCCAGCATTTT. Translating gives CASGASRDQPQHF.

The sample holds many counts of this clone. J is TRBJ1-1 and V is TRBV5-4, with D possibly being TRBD1 (6 bases). Trimming took 1 base from V and 1 from J, leaving 11 bases between them. The germline V gene has CDR1 SGHNT and CDR2 YYREEE (reference sequence). The length of the CDR3 is 15 residues. The CDR3 bases are TGTGCCAGCAGCTTGCGGGAGGGGGGGAACACTGAAGCTTTCTTT. This encodes CASSLREGGNTEAFF.

This clone was detected only a few times. The chain carries TRBV5-1 and TRBJ1-4; a weak D match, TRBD1 (5 bases). Germline loops: CDR1 SGHRS, CDR2 YFSETQ. Trimming took 0 bases from V and 3 from J, leaving 6 bases between them. CDR3 length equals 14 residues. The CDR3 coding sequence is TGCGCCAGCAGCTTGGCCAGGGCTAATGAAAAACTGTTTTTT. Protein product: CASSLARANEKLFF.

V and J are TRBV4-3 and TRBJ1-4; D not resolved. The V and J ends lost 4 bases and 8 bases respectively, with 11 bases between them. The CDR3 consists of 13 residues. The germline V gene encodes CDR1 LGHNA and CDR2 YSLEER. The CDR3 bases are TGCGCCAGCAGCCCTAGGACTGGCGAAAAACTGTTTTTT. This codes for CASSPRTGEKLFF.

In this sample, this clone turned up a few times. The chain combines TRBV5-1 with TRBJ2-7; 10 bases agree with TRBD2. Germline CDR1 SGHRS, CDR2 YFSETQ. V was pared by 8 bases and J by 0 bases, with 5 bases of the junction left unmatched. The CDR3 loop spans 14 amino acids. The CDR3 reads CASTSSGGSYEQYF. The CDR3 DNA sequence: TGCGCCAGTACTTCTAGCGGGGGCTCCTACGAGCAGTACTTC.